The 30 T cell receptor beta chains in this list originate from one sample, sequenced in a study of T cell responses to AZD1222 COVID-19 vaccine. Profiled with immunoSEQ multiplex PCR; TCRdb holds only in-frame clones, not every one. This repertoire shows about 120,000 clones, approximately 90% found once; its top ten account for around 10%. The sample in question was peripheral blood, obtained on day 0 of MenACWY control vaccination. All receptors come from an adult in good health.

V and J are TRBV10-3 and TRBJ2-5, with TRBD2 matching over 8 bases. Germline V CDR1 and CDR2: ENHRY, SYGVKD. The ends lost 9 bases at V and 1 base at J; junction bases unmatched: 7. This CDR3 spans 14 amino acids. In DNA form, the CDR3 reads TGTGCCATAGGCGGGGGGACTATCCAAGAGACCCAGTACTTC. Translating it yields CAIGGGTIQETQYF.

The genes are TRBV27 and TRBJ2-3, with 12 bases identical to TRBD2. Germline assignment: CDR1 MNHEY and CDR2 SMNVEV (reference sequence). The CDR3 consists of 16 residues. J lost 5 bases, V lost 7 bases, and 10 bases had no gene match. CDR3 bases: TGTGCCAGCACTAGCGGGAGGGGCAGGTGGGAAGATACGCAGTATTTT. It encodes CASTSGRGRWEDTQYF.

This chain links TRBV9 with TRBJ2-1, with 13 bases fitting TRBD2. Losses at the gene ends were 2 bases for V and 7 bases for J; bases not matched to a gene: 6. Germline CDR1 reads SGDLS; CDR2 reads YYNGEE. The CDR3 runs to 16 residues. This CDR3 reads CASSVKLAGGRNEQFF. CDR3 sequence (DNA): TGTGCCAGCAGCGTCAAACTAGCGGGAGGGCGAAATGAGCAGTTCTTC.

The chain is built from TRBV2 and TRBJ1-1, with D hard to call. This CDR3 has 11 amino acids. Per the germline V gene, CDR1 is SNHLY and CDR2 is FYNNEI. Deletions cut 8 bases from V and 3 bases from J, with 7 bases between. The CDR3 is CASLVDTEAFF. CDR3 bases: TGTGCCAGCCTGGTGGACACTGAAGCTTTCTTT.

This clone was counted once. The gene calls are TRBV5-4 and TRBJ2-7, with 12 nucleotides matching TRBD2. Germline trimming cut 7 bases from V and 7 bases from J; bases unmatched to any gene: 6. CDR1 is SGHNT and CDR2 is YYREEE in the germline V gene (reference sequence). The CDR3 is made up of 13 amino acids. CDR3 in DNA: TGTGCCAGCCGACTAGCGGGAGATCAAGAGCAGTACTTC. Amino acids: CASRLAGDQEQYF. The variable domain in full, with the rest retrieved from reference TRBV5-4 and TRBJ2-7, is ETGVTQSPTHLIKTRGQQVTLRCSSQSGHNTVSWYQQALGQGPQFIFQYYREEENGRGNFPPRFSGLQFPNYSSELNVNALELDDSALYLCASRLAGDQEQYFGPGTRLTVT.

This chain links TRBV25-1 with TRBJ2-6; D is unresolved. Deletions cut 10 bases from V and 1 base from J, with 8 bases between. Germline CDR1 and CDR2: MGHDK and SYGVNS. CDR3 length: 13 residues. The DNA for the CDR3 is TGTGCCACCTTGCGGTCTGGGGCCAACGTCCTGACTTTC. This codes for CATLRSGANVLTF.

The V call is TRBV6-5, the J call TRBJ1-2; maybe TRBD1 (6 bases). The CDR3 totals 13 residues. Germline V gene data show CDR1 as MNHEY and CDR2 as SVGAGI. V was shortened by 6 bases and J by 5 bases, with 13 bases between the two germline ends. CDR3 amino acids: CASSQIGQYGYTF. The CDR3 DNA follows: TGTGCCAGCAGCCAAATAGGACAGTATGGCTACACCTTC.

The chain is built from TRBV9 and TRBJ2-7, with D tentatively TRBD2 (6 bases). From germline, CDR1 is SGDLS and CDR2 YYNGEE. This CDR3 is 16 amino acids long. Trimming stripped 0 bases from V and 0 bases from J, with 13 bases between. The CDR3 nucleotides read TGTGCCAGCAGCGTAGAGGAGGGAGTTCCCTCCTACGAGCAGTACTTC. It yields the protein CASSVEEGVPSYEQYF.

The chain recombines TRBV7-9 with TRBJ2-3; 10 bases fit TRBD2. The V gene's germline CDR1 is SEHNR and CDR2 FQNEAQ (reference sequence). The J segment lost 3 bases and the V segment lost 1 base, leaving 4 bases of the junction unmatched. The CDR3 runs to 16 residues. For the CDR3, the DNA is TGTGCCAGCAGCTTAGGCCGGACTAGCGGTACAGATACGCAGTATTTT. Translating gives CASSLGRTSGTDTQYF.

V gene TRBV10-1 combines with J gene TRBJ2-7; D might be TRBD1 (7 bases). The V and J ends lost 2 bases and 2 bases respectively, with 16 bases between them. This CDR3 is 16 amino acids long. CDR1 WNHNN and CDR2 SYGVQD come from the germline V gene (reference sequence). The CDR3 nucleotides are TGCGCCAGCAGTGAGGCGGCGGGGACAGCTGCCTACGAGCAGTACTTC. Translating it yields CASSEAAGTAAYEQYF.

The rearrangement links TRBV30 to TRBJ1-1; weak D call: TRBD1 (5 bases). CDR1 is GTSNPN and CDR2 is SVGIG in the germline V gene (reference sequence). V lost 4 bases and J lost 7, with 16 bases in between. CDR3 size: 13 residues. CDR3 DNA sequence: TGTGCCTGGACCCGGGACGCTCAAAATGAAGCTTTCTTT. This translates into CAWTRDAQNEAFF.

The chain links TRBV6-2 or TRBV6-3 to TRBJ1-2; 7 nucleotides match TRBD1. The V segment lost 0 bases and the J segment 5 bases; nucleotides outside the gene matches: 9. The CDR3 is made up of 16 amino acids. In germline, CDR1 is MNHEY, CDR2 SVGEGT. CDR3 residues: CASSYSTARGRYGYTF. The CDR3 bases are TGTGCCAGCAGTTACTCGACGGCCAGGGGGAGGTATGGCTACACCTTC.

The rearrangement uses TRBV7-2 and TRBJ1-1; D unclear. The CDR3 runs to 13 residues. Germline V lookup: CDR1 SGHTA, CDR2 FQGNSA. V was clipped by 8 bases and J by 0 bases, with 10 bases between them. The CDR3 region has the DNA TGTGCCAGCTCACGGCAGTTGAACACTGAAGCTTTCTTT. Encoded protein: CASSRQLNTEAFF.

The CDR3 reads CAWRKRLGLGTGGTEAFF. The CDR3 coding sequence is TGTGCCTGGAGAAAGAGGCTGGGTCTAGGGACAGGGGGGACTGAAGCTTTCTTT. The chain is built from TRBV30 and TRBJ1-1; 11 nucleotides match TRBD1. With V trimmed by 3 bases and J by 5 bases, 17 bases remained unmatched. CDR1 and CDR2 (germline): GTSNPN, SVGIG (reference sequence). The CDR3 totals 18 residues.

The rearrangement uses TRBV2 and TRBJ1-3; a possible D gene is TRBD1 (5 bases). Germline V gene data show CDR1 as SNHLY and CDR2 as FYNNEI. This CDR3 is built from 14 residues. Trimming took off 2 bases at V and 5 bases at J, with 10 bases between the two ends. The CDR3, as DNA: TGTGCCAGCAGTGAAAGACAGCAGCGAAACACCATATATTTT. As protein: CASSERQQRNTIYF.

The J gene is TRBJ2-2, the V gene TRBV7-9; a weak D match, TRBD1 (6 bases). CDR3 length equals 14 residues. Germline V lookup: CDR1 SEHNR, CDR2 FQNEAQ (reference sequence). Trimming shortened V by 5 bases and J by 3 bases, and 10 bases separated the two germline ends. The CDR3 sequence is CASSNGQYTGELFF. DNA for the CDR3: TGTGCCAGCAGCAACGGACAGTACACCGGGGAGCTGTTTTTT.

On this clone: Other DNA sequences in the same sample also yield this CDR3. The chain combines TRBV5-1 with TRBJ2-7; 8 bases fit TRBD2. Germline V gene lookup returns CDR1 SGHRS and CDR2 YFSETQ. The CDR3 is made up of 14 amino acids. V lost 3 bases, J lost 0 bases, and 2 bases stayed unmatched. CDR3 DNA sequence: TGCGCCAGCAGCTACAGCGGGAGCTCCTACGAGCAGTACTTC. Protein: CASSYSGSSYEQYF.

The CDR3 bases are TGTGCCAGCAGCCAAGATGGGACAGCTGGAAACACCATATATTTT. Encoded protein: CASSQDGTAGNTIYF. The J gene is TRBJ1-3, the V gene TRBV3-1 (or the pseudogene TRBV3-2); TRBD1 matches at 7 bases. Germline trimming cut 0 bases from V and 2 bases from J; bases unmatched to any gene: 1. The germline V gene has CDR1 LGHDT and CDR2 YNNKEL (reference sequence). The CDR3 sequence is 15 residues long.

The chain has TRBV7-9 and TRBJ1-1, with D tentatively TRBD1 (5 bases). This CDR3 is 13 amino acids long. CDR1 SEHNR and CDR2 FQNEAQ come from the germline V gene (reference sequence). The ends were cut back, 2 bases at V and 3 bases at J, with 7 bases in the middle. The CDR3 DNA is TGTGCCAGCAGCTTAATCAGGGACACTGAAGCTTTCTTT. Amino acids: CASSLIRDTEAFF. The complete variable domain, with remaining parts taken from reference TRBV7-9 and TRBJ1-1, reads DTGVSQNPRHKITKRGQNVTFRCDPISEHNRLYWYRQTLGQGPEFLTYFQNEAQLEKSRLLSDRFSAERPKGSFSTLEIQRTEQGDSAMYLCASSLIRDTEAFFGQGTRLTVV.

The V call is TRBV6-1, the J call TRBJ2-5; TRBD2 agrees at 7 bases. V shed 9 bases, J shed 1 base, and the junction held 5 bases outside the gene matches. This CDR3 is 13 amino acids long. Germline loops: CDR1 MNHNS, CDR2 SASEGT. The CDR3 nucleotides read TGTGCCAGTCAGAGCGGGGCCCAAGAGACCCAGTACTTC. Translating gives CASQSGAQETQYF.

In DNA, the CDR3 is TGCAGCGGGGGCTTCAGGGGTGGCGAGCAGTACTTC. Protein sequence: CSGGFRGGEQYF. This chain joins TRBV29-1 and TRBJ2-7; TRBD1 is a possible D gene (6 bases). The V end lost 7 bases, the J end lost 6 bases, and 16 bases lay between the germline ends. The CDR3 totals 12 residues. Germline CDR1 and CDR2: SQVTM and ANQGSEA.

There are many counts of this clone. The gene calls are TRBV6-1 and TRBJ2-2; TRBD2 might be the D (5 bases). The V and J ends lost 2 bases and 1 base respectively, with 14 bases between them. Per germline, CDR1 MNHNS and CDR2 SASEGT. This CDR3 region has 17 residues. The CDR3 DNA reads TGTGCCAGCAGTGAAACCCGGACTCATTTGAACACCGGGGAGCTGTTTTTT. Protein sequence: CASSETRTHLNTGELFF.

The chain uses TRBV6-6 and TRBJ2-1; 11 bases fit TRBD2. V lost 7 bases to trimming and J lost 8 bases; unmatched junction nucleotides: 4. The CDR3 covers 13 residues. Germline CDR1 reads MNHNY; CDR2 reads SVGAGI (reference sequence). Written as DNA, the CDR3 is TGTGCCAGCAAGACTAGCGGGAATGATGAGCAGTTCTTC. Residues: CASKTSGNDEQFF.

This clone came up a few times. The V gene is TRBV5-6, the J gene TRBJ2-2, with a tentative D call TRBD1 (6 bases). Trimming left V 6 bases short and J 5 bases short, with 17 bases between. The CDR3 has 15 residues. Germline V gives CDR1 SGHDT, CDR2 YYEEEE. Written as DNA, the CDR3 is TGTGCCAGCAAACCAGGGGTGGTCGGGACCGGGGAGCTGTTTTTT. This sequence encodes CASKPGVVGTGELFF.

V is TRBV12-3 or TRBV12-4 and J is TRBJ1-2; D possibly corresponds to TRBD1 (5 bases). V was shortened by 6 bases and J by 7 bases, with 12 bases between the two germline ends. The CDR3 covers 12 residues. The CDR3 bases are TGTGCCAGCAGGCAGCGGGACGCTGGCTACACCTTC. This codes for CASRQRDAGYTF.

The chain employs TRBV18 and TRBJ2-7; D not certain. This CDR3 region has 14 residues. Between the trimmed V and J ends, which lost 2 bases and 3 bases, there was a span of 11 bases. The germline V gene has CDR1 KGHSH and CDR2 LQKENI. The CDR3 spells CASSPGSGYYEQYF. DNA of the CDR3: TGTGCCAGCTCACCAGGTTCGGGTTACTACGAGCAGTACTTC.

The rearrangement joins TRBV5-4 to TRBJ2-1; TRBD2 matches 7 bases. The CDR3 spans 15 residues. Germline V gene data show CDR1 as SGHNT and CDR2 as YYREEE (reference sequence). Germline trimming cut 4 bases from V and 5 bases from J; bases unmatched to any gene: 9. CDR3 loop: CASSPPRGSNNEQFF. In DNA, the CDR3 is TGTGCCAGCAGCCCCCCCCGCGGGAGTAACAATGAGCAGTTCTTC.

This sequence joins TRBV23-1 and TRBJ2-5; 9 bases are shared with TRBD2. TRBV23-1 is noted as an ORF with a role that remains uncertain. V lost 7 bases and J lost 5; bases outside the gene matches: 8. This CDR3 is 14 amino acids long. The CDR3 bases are TGCGCCAGCACATGTGCGGGAGGGAGTGAGACCCAGTACTTC. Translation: CASTCAGGSETQYF.

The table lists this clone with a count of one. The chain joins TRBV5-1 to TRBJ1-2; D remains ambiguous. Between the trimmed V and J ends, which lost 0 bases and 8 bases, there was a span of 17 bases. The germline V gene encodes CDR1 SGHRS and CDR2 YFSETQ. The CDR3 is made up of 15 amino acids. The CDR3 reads CASSLGGTLTEGYTF. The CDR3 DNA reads TGCGCCAGCAGCTTGGGGGGAACACTAACGGAGGGCTACACCTTC.

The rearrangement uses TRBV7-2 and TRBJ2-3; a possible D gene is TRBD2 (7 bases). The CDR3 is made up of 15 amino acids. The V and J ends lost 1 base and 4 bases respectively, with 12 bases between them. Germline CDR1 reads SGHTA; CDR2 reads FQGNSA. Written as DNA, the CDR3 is TGTGCCAGCAGCTTAGAGGGGGGGGCTCCAGATACGCAGTATTTT. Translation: CASSLEGGAPDTQYF.